This TCR beta chain is drawn from a study of technical replicates of blood from a handful of donors. Germline lookup yields CDR1 MNHEY and CDR2 SMNVEV (reference sequence). This CDR3 region has 16 residues. J gave up 8 bases and V 5 bases, and 13 bases lay outside the gene matches. Sequenced by immunoSEQ multiplex PCR; TCRdb stores in-frame clones only, minus some. The sample carries about 60,000 clones, 70% to 90% recorded once. This clonotype was sampled from a human donor in good health. Some clones in this sample may be carry-over from other donors' samples. The sample consisted of PBMCs. The chain couples TRBV27 to TRBJ2-3, with 10 bases identical to TRBD2. CDR3 protein: CASSLPVAGGAATQYF. The CDR3 nucleotides read TGTGCCAGCAGTCTCCCGGTAGCGGGGGGCGCAGCTACGCAGTATTTT.